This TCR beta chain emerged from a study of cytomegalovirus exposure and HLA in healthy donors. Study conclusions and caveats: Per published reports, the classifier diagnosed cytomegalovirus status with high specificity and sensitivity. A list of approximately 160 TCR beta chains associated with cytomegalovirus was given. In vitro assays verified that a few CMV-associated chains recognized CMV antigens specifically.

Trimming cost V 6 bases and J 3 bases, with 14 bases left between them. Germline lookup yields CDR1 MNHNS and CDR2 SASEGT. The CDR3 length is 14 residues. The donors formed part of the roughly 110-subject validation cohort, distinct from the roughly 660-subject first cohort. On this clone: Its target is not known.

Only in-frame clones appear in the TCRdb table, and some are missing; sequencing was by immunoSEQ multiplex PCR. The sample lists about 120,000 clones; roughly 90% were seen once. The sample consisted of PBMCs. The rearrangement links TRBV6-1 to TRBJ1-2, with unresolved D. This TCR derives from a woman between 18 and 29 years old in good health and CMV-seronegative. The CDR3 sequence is CASRVGGNDYGYTF. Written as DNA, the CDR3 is TGTGCCAGCAGGGTGGGAGGGAACGACTATGGCTACACCTTC.